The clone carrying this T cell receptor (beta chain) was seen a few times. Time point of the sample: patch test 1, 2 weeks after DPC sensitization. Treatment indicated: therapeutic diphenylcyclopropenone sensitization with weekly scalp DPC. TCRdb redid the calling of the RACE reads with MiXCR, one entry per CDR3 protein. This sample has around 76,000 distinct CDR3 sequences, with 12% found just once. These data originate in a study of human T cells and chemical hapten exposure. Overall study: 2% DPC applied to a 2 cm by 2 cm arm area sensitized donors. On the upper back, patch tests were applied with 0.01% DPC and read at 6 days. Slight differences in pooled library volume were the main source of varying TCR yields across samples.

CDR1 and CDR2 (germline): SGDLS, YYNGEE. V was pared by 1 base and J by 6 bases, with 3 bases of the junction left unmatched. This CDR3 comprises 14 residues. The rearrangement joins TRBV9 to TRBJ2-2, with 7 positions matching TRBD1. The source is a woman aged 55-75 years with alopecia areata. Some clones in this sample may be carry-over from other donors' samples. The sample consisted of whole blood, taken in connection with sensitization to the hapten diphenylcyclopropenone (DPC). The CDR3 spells CASSVLTGAGELFF. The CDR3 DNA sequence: TGTGCCAGCAGCGTACTTACAGGGGCCGGGGAGCTGTTTTTT.